This TCR beta chain was obtained from a study of long-term antiretroviral therapy in people with HIV. Study observations and caveats: The study found that diversity rose after ART but stayed below transplant donor controls. Dominance of pre-ART expanded clones persisted, fluctuating and often declining after ART. HIV repertoires spanned tighter CDR3 length ranges than controls did.

Assay version v3.0 of immunoSEQ was used, and it was run at survey level. Only in-frame clones appear in the TCRdb table, and some are missing; sequencing was by immunoSEQ multiplex PCR. Of about 22,000 clones detected, about 85% appear once; the ten largest clones hold 12%. The J segment lost 2 bases and the V segment lost 6 bases, leaving 3 bases of the junction unmatched. Germline CDR1 is WSHSY and CDR2 is SAAADI. The CDR3 sequence is 13 residues long. On this clone: The antigen remains unidentified.

Clinicians in the United States treated all participants with HIV. The clonotype originates from a man aged 40-55 years with HIV. The chain joins TRBV10-2 to TRBJ1-2; 7 bases align to TRBD1. Material: unsorted PBMCs, obtained 1.6 years after starting antiretroviral therapy. CDR3 residues: CASSEQGNYGYTF. DNA of the CDR3: TGCGCCAGCAGCGAACAGGGGAACTATGGCTACACCTTC.